This is a list of T cell receptor beta chains from one sample in a study of T-cell reconstitution after alpha-beta-depleted transplantation in children. TCRdb redid the calling of the PCR reads with MiXCR, one entry per CDR3 protein. Among around 94,000 distinct CDR3 sequences listed, roughly 6% were seen once. The sequences come from PBMCs, mostly from graft donor cells, collected 60 days after TCRalphabeta/CD19-depleted stem cell transplant. These receptor sequences come from a female patient between 2 and 10 years old who had a stem cell transplant for Fanconi anemia, so the T cells may come from the graft donor. CDR3s include the opening cysteine and the closing phenylalanine or tryptophan. D genes are given only for firm matches. Expanded clones get a size class; other rows say once, few or many, or leave the size out.

v_gene: TRBV28; d_gene: TRBD1; abundance: many; j_gene: TRBJ2-1; CDR3nt: TGTGCCAGCAGCCGGGACAGGGTGGTCGAGCAGTTCTTC; CDR3aa: CASSRDRVVEQFF
v_gene: TRBV6-2/TRBV6-3; d_gene: .; abundance: many; j_gene: TRBJ2-7; CDR3nt: TGTGCCAGCAGTTACTTACAGGGCCTCTCCTACGAGCAGTACTTC; CDR3aa: CASSYLQGLSYEQYF
v_gene: TRBV7-3; d_gene: TRBD2; abundance: many; j_gene: TRBJ2-3; CDR3nt: TGTGCCAGCAGCTTAACCGGACTAGACACAGATACGCAGTATTTT; CDR3aa: CASSLTGLDTDTQYF
v_gene: TRBV5-1; d_gene: .; abundance: many; j_gene: TRBJ2-7; CDR3nt: TGCGCCAGCAGCGTAGGGACCCACTCCTACGAGCAGTACTTC; CDR3aa: CASSVGTHSYEQYF
v_gene: TRBV6-5; d_gene: .; abundance: many; j_gene: TRBJ2-4; CDR3nt: TGTGCCAGCAGTTACGGTGTGGGTGTAGCCAAAAACATTCAGTACTTC; CDR3aa: CASSYGVGVAKNIQYF
v_gene: TRBV6-1; d_gene: .; abundance: many; j_gene: TRBJ2-3; CDR3nt: TGTGCCAGCAGTAGGGTCCGCACGCTCATCGACAGGAGGACAGATACGCAGTATTTT; CDR3aa: CASSRVRTLIDRRTDTQYF
v_gene: TRBV5-1; d_gene: TRBD2; abundance: few; j_gene: TRBJ2-7; CDR3nt: TGCGCCAGCAGCTCAGGACTAGCGGCATATTACGGGCAGTACTTC; CDR3aa: CASSSGLAAYYGQYF
v_gene: TRBV20-1; d_gene: TRBD2; abundance: many; j_gene: TRBJ2-7; CDR3nt: TGCAGTGCTAGCCCACCCCTAGCGGGGGCTAACTACGAGCAGTACTTC; CDR3aa: CSASPPLAGANYEQYF
v_gene: TRBV25-1; d_gene: TRBD1; abundance: many; j_gene: TRBJ1-1; CDR3nt: TGTGCCAGCAGTGATCCTCCGGGACAGGGGAACACTGAAGCTTTCTTT; CDR3aa: CASSDPPGQGNTEAFF
v_gene: TRBV7-9; d_gene: TRBD2; abundance: many; j_gene: TRBJ2-1; CDR3nt: TGTGCCAGCAGCGCCAAAATAGCGGGAGGTTCCTACAATGAGCAGTTCTTC; CDR3aa: CASSAKIAGGSYNEQFF
v_gene: TRBV6-2/TRBV6-3; d_gene: TRBD2; abundance: few; j_gene: TRBJ2-4; CDR3nt: TGTGCCAGCAGCCGGACATCCCGGACTAGCGGGGGGCCCGTCTTTCAGTACTTC; CDR3aa: CASSRTSRTSGGPVFQYF
v_gene: TRBV4-2; d_gene: TRBD2; abundance: many; j_gene: TRBJ2-2; CDR3nt: TGTGCCAGCAGTTCTAGCGGGGGGCTTTACACCGGGGAGCTGTTTTTT; CDR3aa: CASSSSGGLYTGELFF
v_gene: TRBV18; d_gene: .; abundance: many; j_gene: TRBJ2-3; CDR3nt: TGTGCCAGCTCACAGGGGGCAGATACGCAGTATTTT; CDR3aa: CASSQGADTQYF
v_gene: TRBV28; d_gene: .; abundance: many; j_gene: TRBJ2-7; CDR3nt: TGTGCCAGCAGTTTAGTGGGTAGCGGCTACGAGCAGTACTTC; CDR3aa: CASSLVGSGYEQYF
v_gene: TRBV5-1; d_gene: .; abundance: many; j_gene: TRBJ1-1; CDR3nt: TGCGCCAGCAGCCCAAATCTCAGGGGTGATGATGAAGCTTTCTTT; CDR3aa: CASSPNLRGDDEAFF
v_gene: TRBV20-1; d_gene: TRBD2; abundance: .; j_gene: TRBJ2-1; CDR3nt: TGCAGTGCTAGAGATTTAGCGGGGGGTTACTACAATGAGCAGTTCTTC; CDR3aa: CSARDLAGGYYNEQFF